This T cell receptor (beta chain) was identified during a study of CD8+ T cells in alopecia areata. On the study more broadly: A 6-month period off drug followed tofacitinib, which lasted 6 to 18 months. Study results and caveats: Researchers report lesional scalp, most notably alopecia totalis/universalis, outstripped normal scalp in clonality.

V was pared by 6 bases and J by 5 bases, with 8 bases between. This CDR3 has 12 residues. Germline V gives CDR1 SQVTM, CDR2 ANQGSEA. Reverse transcription of extracted RNA yielded cDNA, which provided the sequencing template. Sequenced by immunoSEQ multiplex PCR; TCRdb stores in-frame clones only, minus some. Altogether some 120,000 clones are present, roughly three fifths being singletons, with the ten largest covering 3.5% to 5.5%. As regards this clone: Its antigen remains unidentified.

This chain uses TRBV29-1 with TRBJ1-6; no clear D. This receptor was identified in a human donor with alopecia areata. The sample in question was CD4+ T cells sorted from blood, obtained at week 0. The CDR3 loop is CSVDGNNSPLHF. The CDR3 DNA follows: TGCAGCGTGGACGGAAATAATTCACCCCTCCACTTT.